The 12 T cell receptor beta chains below were found in one sample sequenced in a study of blood T cell repertoires in COVID-19. Libraries were prepared by immunoSEQ multiplex PCR; TCRdb keeps only in-frame clonotypes and omits some of them. The table shows fewer than 350,000 clones, with around 88% occurring only once. The sample was peripheral blood. These TCRs come from a woman in her twenties or thirties who had recovered from COVID-19.

The V gene is TRBV5-5, the J gene TRBJ2-3; 14 bases are shared with TRBD2. The germline V gene has CDR1 SGHKS and CDR2 YYEKEE (reference sequence). The CDR3 consists of 20 residues. Unmatched junction bases numbered 10, after V lost 1 base and J lost 0 bases. CDR3 in amino acids: CASSLSGLAGGPYSTDTQYF. CDR3 in DNA: TGTGCCAGCAGCTTGAGTGGACTAGCGGGGGGACCTTATAGCACAGATACGCAGTATTTT. Full variable domain (outside the CDR3, taken from reference TRBV5-5 and TRBJ2-3): DAGVTQSPTHLIKTRGQQVTLRCSPISGHKSVSWYQQVLGQGPQFIFQYYEKEERGRGNFPDRFSARQFPNYSSELNVNALLLGDSALYLCASSLSGLAGGPYSTDTQYFGPGTRLTVL.

This sequence joins TRBV19 and TRBJ2-4; D is possibly TRBD2 (5 bases). Trimming stripped 4 bases from V and 1 base from J, with 11 bases between. Germline CDR1 and CDR2: LNHDA and SQIVND (reference sequence). This CDR3 is built from 15 residues. This CDR3 reads CASSNTGWAKNIQYF. The CDR3 nucleotides read TGTGCCAGTAGTAATACGGGATGGGCCAAAAACATTCAGTACTTC. Using reference TRBV19 and TRBJ2-4 for the parts outside the CDR3, the full variable domain is DGGITQSPKYLFRKEGQNVTLSCEQNLNHDAMYWYRQDPGQGLRLIYYSQIVNDFQKGDIAEGYSVSREKKESFPLTVTSAQKNPTAFYLCASSNTGWAKNIQYFGAGTRLSVL.

The chain recombines TRBV6-5 with TRBJ2-7; D remains unclear. V lost 0 bases to trimming and J lost 2 bases, with 5 bases between them. CDR3 length: 13 amino acids. Looked up from germline, CDR1 is MNHEY and CDR2 is SVGAGI. The CDR3 spells CASSYSPAYEQYF. CDR3 sequence (DNA): TGTGCCAGCAGTTACTCTCCTGCCTACGAGCAGTACTTC.

The chain recombines TRBV7-8 with TRBJ2-7; D remains unclear. CDR1 and CDR2 (germline): SGHVS, FQNEAQ. The CDR3 sequence is 15 residues long. The germline V and J ends were trimmed by 5 bases and 0 bases, with 14 bases remaining between them. CDR3 nucleotides: TGTGCCAGCAGCCGTAGACTTTTCGTCTCCTACGAGCAGTACTTC. It specifies CASSRRLFVSYEQYF.

The V call is TRBV7-8, the J call TRBJ1-1, with 7 bases matching TRBD1. The CDR3 has 13 amino acids. CDR1 and CDR2 from the germline V gene are SGHVS and FQNEAQ. Trimming cost V 0 bases and J 7 bases; bases outside gene matches: 2. CDR3 sequence (DNA): TGTGCCAGCAGCTTAGCCAGGGGGTATGAAGCTTTCTTT. Protein sequence: CASSLARGYEAFF.

CDR3 residues: CASSWVPGGLPAYEQYF. As DNA, the CDR3 is TGCGCCAGCAGCTGGGTGCCGGGGGGCCTTCCAGCCTACGAGCAGTACTTC. This rearrangement joins TRBV5-1 to TRBJ2-7; D might be TRBD2 (7 bases). Germline V CDR1 and CDR2: SGHRS, YFSETQ. Trimming shortened V by 3 bases and J by 2 bases, and 21 bases separated the two germline ends. The CDR3 has 17 amino acids.

This chain links TRBV19 with TRBJ1-6, with D perhaps TRBD1 (5 bases). Trimming removed 11 bases at V and 3 bases at J, with 11 bases between. The CDR3 sequence is 13 residues long. Germline V gives CDR1 LNHDA, CDR2 SQIVND (reference sequence). CDR3 sequence reads: CAGSRGYNSPLHF. CDR3 bases: TGTGCCGGGTCAAGGGGCTATAATTCACCCCTCCACTTT. Filled out from reference TRBV19 and TRBJ1-6, the complete variable domain reads DGGITQSPKYLFRKEGQNVTLSCEQNLNHDAMYWYRQDPGQGLRLIYYSQIVNDFQKGDIAEGYSVSREKKESFPLTVTSAQKNPTAFYLCAGSRGYNSPLHFGNGTRLTVT.

The chain employs TRBV10-3 and TRBJ2-2, with a possible D match to TRBD1 (6 bases). The germline CDR1 and CDR2 sequences are ENHRY and SYGVKD. The CDR3 runs to 15 residues. V was trimmed by 2 bases and J by 4 bases, leaving 11 bases between them. CDR3 DNA: TGTGCCATCAGTGAGACAGGGTTTCCCACCGGGGAGCTGTTTTTT. Translating it yields CAISETGFPTGELFF.

V is TRBV2 and J is TRBJ1-1; 9 nucleotides match TRBD1. Germline trimming cut 6 bases from V and 4 bases from J; bases unmatched to any gene: 6. CDR3 length: 14 residues. The V gene's germline CDR1 is SNHLY and CDR2 FYNNEI. CDR3 DNA: TGTGCCAGCAGCCGACAGGGGGTCGGCACTGAAGCTTTCTTT. Translated: CASSRQGVGTEAFF. The variable domain in full, completed from reference TRBV2 and TRBJ1-1, reads EPEVTQTPSHQVTQMGQEVILRCVPISNHLYFYWYRQILGQKVEFLVSFYNNEISEKSEIFDDQFSVERPDGSNFTLKIRSTKLEDSAMYFCASSRQGVGTEAFFGQGTRLTVV.

The chain combines TRBV6-5 with TRBJ2-6, with D maybe TRBD2 (5 bases). The CDR3 runs 14 residues. The V gene's germline CDR1 is MNHEY and CDR2 SVGAGI. Trimming stripped 6 bases from V and 1 base from J, with 7 bases between. CDR3 protein: CASRRGSGANVLTF. DNA for the CDR3: TGTGCCAGCAGACGGGGTTCTGGGGCCAACGTCCTGACTTTC.

CDR3 DNA: TGCGCCAGCAGCTTGGGTCCGGGAGGACGTGCCGGGGAGCTGTTTTTT. Protein product: CASSLGPGGRAGELFF. The V call is TRBV5-1, the J call TRBJ2-2; TRBD2 aligns across 7 bases. This CDR3 is 16 amino acids long. Looked up from germline, CDR1 is SGHRS and CDR2 is YFSETQ. Losses at the gene ends were 0 bases for V and 6 bases for J; bases not matched to a gene: 8.

The rearrangement uses TRBV15 and TRBJ2-3; the D gene is possibly TRBD2 (5 bases). Trimming left V 3 bases short and J 1 base short, with 11 bases between. CDR3 length: 15 amino acids. Germline CDR1 is LNHNV and CDR2 is YYDKDF (reference sequence). The CDR3 sequence: CATSSGTLGTDTQYF. In nucleotides, the CDR3 is TGTGCCACCAGCAGTGGAACACTAGGCACAGATACGCAGTATTTT. Filled out from reference TRBV15 and TRBJ2-3, the complete variable domain reads DAMVIQNPRYQVTQFGKPVTLSCSQTLNHNVMYWYQQKSSQAPKLLFHYYDKDFNNEADTPDNFQSRRPNTSFCFLDIRSPGLGDTAMYLCATSSGTLGTDTQYFGPGTRLTVL.